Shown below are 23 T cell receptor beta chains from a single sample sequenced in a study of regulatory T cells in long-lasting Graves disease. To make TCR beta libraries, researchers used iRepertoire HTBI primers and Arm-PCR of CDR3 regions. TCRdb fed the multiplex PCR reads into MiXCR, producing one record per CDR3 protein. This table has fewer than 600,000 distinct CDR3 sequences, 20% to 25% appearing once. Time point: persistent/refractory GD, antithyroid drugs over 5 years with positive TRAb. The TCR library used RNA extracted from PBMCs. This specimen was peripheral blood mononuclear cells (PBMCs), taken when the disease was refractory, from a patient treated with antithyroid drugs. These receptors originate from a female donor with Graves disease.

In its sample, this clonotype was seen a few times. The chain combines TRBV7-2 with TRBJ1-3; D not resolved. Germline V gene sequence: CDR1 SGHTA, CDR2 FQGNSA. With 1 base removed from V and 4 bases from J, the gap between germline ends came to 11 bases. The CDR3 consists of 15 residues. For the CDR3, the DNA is TGTGCCAGCAGCTTAGAGGGAGTGGGCGGAAACACCATATATTTT. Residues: CASSLEGVGGNTIYF. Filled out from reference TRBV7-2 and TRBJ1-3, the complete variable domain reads GAGVSQSPSNKVTEKGKDVELRCDPISGHTALYWYRQSLGQGLEFLIYFQGNSAPDKSGLPSDRFSAERTGGSVSTLTIQRTQQEDSAVYLCASSLEGVGGNTIYFGEGSWLTVV.

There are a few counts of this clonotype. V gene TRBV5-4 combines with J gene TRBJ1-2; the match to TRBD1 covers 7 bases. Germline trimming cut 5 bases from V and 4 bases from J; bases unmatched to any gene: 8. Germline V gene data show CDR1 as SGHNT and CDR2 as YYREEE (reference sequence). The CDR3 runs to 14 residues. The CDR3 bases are TGTGCCAGCAGTACCGGGACAGACTTCTATGGCTACACCTTC. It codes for CASSTGTDFYGYTF.

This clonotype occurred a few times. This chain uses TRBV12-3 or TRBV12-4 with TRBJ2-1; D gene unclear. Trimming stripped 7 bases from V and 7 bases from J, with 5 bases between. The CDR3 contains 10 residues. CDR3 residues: CASMGNEQFF. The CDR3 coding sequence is TGTGCCAGCATGGGTAATGAGCAGTTCTTC.

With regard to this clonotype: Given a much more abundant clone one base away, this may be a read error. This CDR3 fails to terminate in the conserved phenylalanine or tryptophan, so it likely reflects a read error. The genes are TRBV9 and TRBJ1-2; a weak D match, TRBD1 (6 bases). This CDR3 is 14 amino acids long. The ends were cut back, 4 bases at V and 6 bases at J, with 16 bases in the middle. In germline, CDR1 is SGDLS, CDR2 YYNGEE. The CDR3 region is CASSRPGAQDGYTL. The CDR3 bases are TGTGCCAGCAGCCGACCGGGGGCACAGGATGGCTACACCCTC.

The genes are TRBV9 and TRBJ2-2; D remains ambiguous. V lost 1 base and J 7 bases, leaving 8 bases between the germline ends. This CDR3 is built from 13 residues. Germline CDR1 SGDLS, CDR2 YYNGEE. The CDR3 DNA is TGTGCCAGCAGCGTAAATCCGATCGGGGAGCTGTTTTTT. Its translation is CASSVNPIGELFF.

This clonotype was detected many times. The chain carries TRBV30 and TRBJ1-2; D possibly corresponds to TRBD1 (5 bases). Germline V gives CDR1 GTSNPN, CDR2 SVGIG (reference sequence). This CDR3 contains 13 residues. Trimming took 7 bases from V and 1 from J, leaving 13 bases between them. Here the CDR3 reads CASSGRFNYGYTF. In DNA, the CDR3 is TGTGCCTCATCGGGACGGTTTAACTATGGCTACACCTTC.

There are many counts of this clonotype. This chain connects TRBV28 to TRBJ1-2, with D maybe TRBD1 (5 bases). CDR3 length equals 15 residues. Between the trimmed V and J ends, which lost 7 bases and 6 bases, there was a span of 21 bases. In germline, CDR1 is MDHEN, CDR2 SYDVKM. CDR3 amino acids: CASTASIGQGNGYTF. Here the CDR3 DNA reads TGTGCCAGCACCGCCTCTATAGGCCAGGGTAATGGCTACACCTTC.

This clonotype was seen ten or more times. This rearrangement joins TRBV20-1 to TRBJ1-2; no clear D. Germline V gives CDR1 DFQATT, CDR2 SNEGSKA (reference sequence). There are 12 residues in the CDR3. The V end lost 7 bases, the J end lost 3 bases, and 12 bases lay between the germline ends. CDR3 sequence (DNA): TGCAGTGTCCGGTCCCCCTACTATGGCTACACCTTC. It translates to CSVRSPYYGYTF.

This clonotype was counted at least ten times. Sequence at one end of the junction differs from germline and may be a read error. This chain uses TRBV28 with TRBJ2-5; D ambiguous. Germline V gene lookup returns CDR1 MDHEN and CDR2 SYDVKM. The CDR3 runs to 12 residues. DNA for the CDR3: TGTGCCAGCAGCTTATTTCAAGAGACCCAGTACTTC. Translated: CASSLFQETQYF.

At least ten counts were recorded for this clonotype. The CDR3 loop is CASREQGSQPQHF. The CDR3 DNA is TGTGCCAGCAGAGAACAGGGGTCGCAGCCCCAGCATTTT. This chain connects TRBV2 to TRBJ1-5; 7 nucleotides line up with TRBD1. V shed 6 bases and J 7 bases; nucleotides not matched to a gene: 6. This CDR3 spans 13 amino acids. CDR1 is SNHLY and CDR2 is FYNNEI in the germline V gene.

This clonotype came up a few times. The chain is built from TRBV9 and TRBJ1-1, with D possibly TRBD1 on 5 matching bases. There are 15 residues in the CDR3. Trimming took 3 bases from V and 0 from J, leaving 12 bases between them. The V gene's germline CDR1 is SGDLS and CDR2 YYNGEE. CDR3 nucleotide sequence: TGTGCCAGCAGCGGGGGCTGGGAAATGAACACTGAAGCTTTCTTT. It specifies CASSGGWEMNTEAFF.

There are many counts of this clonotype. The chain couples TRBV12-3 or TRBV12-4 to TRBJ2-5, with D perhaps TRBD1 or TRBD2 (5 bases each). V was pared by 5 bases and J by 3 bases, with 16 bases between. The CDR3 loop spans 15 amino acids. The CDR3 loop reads CASSLPGQRKETQYF. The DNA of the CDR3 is TGTGCCAGCAGTCTGCCGGGGCAGAGAAAAGAGACCCAGTACTTC.

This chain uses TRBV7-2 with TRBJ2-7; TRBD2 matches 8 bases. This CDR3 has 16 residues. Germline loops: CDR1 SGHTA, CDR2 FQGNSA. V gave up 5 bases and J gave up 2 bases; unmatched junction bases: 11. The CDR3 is CASSGRTSRVPYEQYF. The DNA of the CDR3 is TGTGCCAGCAGCGGTCGGACTAGCCGAGTCCCCTACGAGCAGTACTTC.

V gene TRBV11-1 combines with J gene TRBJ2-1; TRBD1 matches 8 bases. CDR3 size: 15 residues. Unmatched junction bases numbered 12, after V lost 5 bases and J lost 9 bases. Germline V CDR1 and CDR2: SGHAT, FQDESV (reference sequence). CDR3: CASSEPPGGRGEQFF. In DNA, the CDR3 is TGTGCCAGCAGCGAACCCCCAGGGGGCCGGGGTGAGCAGTTCTTC. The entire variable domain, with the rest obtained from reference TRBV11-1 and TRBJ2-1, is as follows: EAEVAQSPRYKITEKSQAVAFWCDPISGHATLYWYRQILGQGPELLVQFQDESVVDDSQLPKDRFSAERLKGVDSTLKIQPAELGDSAMYLCASSEPPGGRGEQFFGPGTRLTVL.

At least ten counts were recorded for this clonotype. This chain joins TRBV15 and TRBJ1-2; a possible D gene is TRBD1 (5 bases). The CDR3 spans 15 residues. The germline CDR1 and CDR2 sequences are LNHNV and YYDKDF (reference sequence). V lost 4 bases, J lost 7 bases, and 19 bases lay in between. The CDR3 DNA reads TGTGCCACCAGCAACCCGGACCACCAGGGTGTTGGCTACACCTTC. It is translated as CATSNPDHQGVGYTF.

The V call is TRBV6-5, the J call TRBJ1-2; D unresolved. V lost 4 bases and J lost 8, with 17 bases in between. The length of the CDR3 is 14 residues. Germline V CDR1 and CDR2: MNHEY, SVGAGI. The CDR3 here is CASSSPLTEGGYTF. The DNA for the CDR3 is TGTGCCAGCAGTTCCCCGCTTACCGAAGGGGGCTACACCTTC.

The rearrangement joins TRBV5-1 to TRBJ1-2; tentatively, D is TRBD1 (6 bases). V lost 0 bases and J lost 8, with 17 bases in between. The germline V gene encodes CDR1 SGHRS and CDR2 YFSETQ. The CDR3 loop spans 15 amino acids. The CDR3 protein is CASSLGVAGQGGYTF. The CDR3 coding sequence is TGCGCCAGCAGCTTGGGAGTGGCAGGTCAGGGGGGCTACACCTTC.

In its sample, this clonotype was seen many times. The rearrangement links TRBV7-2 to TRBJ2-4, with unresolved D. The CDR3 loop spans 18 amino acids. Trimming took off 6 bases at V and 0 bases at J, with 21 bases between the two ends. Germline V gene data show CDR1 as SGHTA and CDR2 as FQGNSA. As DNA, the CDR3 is TGTGCCAGCAGGATACGATGCACTTCCTTACTAGCCAAAAACATTCAGTACTTC. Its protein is CASRIRCTSLLAKNIQYF.

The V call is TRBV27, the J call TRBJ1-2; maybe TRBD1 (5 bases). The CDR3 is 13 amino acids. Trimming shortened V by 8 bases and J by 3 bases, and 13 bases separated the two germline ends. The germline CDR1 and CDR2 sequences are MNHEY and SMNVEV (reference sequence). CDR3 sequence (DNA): TGTGCCAGCGGACTAAGAGGGGACTATGGCTACACCTTC. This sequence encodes CASGLRGDYGYTF.

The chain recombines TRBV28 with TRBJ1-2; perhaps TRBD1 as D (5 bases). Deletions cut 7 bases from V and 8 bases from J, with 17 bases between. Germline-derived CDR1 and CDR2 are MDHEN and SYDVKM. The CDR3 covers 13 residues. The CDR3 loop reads CASTPPGGRGYTF. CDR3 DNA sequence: TGTGCCAGCACCCCCCCCGGGGGTAGGGGCTACACCTTC.

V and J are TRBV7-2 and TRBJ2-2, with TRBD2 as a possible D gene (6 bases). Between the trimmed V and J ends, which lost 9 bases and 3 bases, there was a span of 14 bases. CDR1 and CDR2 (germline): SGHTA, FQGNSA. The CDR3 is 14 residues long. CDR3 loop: CASIAEGHTGELFF. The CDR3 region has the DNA TGTGCCAGTATAGCGGAAGGGCACACCGGGGAGCTGTTTTTT.

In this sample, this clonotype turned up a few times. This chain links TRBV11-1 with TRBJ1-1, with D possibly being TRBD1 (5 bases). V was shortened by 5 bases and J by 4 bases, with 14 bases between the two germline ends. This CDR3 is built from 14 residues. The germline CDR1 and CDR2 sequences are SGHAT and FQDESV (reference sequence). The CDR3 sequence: CASSPPGGVTEAFF. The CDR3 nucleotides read TGTGCCAGCAGCCCCCCGGGGGGGGTCACTGAAGCTTTCTTT.

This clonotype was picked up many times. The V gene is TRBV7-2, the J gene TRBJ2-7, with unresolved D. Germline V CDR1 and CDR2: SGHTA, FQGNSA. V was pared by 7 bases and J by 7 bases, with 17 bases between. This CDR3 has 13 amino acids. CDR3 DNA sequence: TGTGCCAGCACCCCGGGCTCCGTTGGGGAGCAGTACTTC. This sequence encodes CASTPGSVGEQYF.